This T cell receptor (beta chain) comes out of a study of shared clonotypes between healthy human individuals. Generated by immunoSEQ multiplex PCR, the TCRdb table keeps only in-frame clones and is missing some. This sample has roughly 2,000,000 clones; approximately 94% occur once, and the top ten carry 1.2%. V lost 11 bases to trimming and J lost 6 bases; unmatched junction nucleotides: 10. This CDR3 has 14 residues. Germline V gene sequence: CDR1 MNHNS, CDR2 SASEGT. Positive CCR7 selection of CD45RO-negative cells yielded the naive CD8 cells, and terminally differentiated effector memory CD45RA+ cells were excluded. Donation came from healthy HIV-negative adults that had no recent acute infections or vaccinations. Every donor, a Caucasian adult, lived in Nashville, Tennessee.

This rearrangement joins TRBV6-1 to TRBJ2-2; 9 bases are shared with TRBD1. This receptor was obtained from a man younger than 30 in good health. What was sequenced was naive CD8+ T cells sorted from blood. DNA for the CDR3: TGTGCCGGAGGACAGGGGATGTTTTCCGGGGAGCTGTTTTTT. This codes for CAGGQGMFSGELFF.